These T cell receptor beta chains were read from a single sample in a study of T cell responses to AZD1222 COVID-19 vaccine. TCRdb's table, derived via immunoSEQ multiplex PCR, lists solely in-frame clones and lacks some. The sample lists 95,000 to 100,000 clones; about nine tenths were seen once. The specimen comprised peripheral blood, sampled on day 0 of AZD1222 vaccination. The receptors here all came from an adult in good health. The CDR3 runs from the conserved cysteine through the conserved F or W. The D gene is left open where the match is weak. Rows give clone size only sometimes, using once, few, many, or a class for an expanded clone.

J,D,size,V,CDR3,DNA
TRBJ2-7,NA,NA,TRBV27,CASQKSSHEQYF,TGTGCCAGCCAAAAAAGCAGTCACGAGCAGTACTTC
TRBJ1-2,NA,NA,TRBV7-9,CASSLGQPDGYTF,TGTGCCAGCAGCTTAGGACAACCAGATGGCTACACCTTC
TRBJ1-2,NA,NA,TRBV2,CASSVDGGDGYTF,TGTGCCAGCAGTGTTGATGGGGGCGATGGCTACACCTTC
TRBJ2-7,NA,NA,TRBV24-1,CATSDPDSHEQYF,TGTGCCACCAGTGACCCCGACAGTCACGAGCAGTACTTC
TRBJ2-1,NA,NA,TRBV11-2,CASSIDPLRQYNEQFF,TGTGCCAGCAGTATAGACCCCCTCCGACAGTACAATGAGCAGTTCTTC
TRBJ2-1,NA,few,TRBV4-1,CASSQAEGLGYNEQFF,TGCGCCAGCAGCCAAGCGGAGGGGCTAGGCTACAATGAGCAGTTCTTC
TRBJ1-1,NA,NA,TRBV27,CASRSLVANTEAFF,TGTGCCAGCCGATCGTTGGTGGCGAACACTGAAGCTTTCTTT
TRBJ1-3,NA,NA,TRBV30,CAWSVHGLDTIYF,TGTGCCTGGAGTGTACACGGGTTAGACACCATATATTTT
TRBJ2-5,NA,NA,TRBV29-1,CSVEVGRRETQYF,TGCAGCGTTGAAGTCGGTCGGAGGGAGACCCAGTACTTC
TRBJ2-5,NA,NA,TRBV6-5,CASRSGTDVSGAQYF,TGTGCCAGCAGATCCGGGACGGACGTGTCGGGCGCCCAGTACTTC
TRBJ2-1,TRBD2,NA,TRBV11-2,CASSLGLAGDEQFF,TGTGCCAGCAGCTTAGGACTAGCGGGGGATGAGCAGTTCTTC
TRBJ1-1,NA,NA,TRBV5-1,CASSPGTEEEAFF,TGCGCCAGCAGCCCCGGGACTGAGGAAGAAGCTTTCTTT
TRBJ1-2,NA,NA,TRBV14,CASSQEWSGNYGYTF,TGTGCCAGCAGCCAAGAGTGGTCGGGAAACTATGGCTACACCTTC
TRBJ1-2,NA,few,TRBV29-1,CSVGRGNGYTF,TGCAGCGTTGGGAGGGGGAATGGCTACACCTTC
TRBJ1-1,NA,few,TRBV28,CASKIGEAYTEAFF,TGTGCCAGCAAGATCGGGGAAGCATACACTGAAGCTTTCTTT
TRBJ1-1,NA,NA,TRBV20-1,CSASWRTEAFF,TGCAGTGCCTCATGGAGGACTGAAGCTTTCTTT
TRBJ1-1,TRBD1,NA,TRBV5-6,CASSLRQGLNTEAFF,TGTGCCAGCAGCTTGAGACAGGGGTTGAACACTGAAGCTTTCTTT
TRBJ1-2,NA,NA,TRBV5-1,CASSLDSPLAPYGYTF,TGCGCCAGCAGCTTGGACAGCCCCCTAGCCCCCTATGGCTACACCTTC
TRBJ1-2,NA,NA,TRBV2,CASSPAGDSQNYGYTF,TGTGCCAGCAGCCCTGCAGGGGACTCCCAGAACTATGGCTACACCTTC
TRBJ2-3,NA,NA,TRBV11-2,CASSLVVSTTSTDTQYF,TGTGCCAGCAGCTTAGTAGTCTCTACCACTAGCACAGATACGCAGTATTTT
TRBJ1-5,NA,NA,TRBV6-1,CASSEPGRVNQPQHF,TGTGCCAGCAGTGAACCGGGGAGGGTAAATCAGCCCCAGCATTTT
TRBJ1-2,NA,NA,TRBV2,CASIWGTGYTF,TGTGCCAGCATCTGGGGTACGGGCTACACCTTC
TRBJ1-2,NA,NA,TRBV12-3/TRBV12-4,CASSFGRGLGYTF,TGTGCCAGCAGTTTTGGGAGAGGGCTTGGCTACACCTTC
TRBJ2-5,NA,NA,TRBV19,CASSISGLSAQYF,TGTGCCAGTAGTATCTCGGGGCTCTCGGCCCAGTACTTC
TRBJ2-5,NA,NA,TRBV2,CASTRGGNQETQYF,TGTGCCAGCACCAGAGGGGGGAACCAAGAGACCCAGTACTTC
TRBJ2-5,NA,NA,TRBV18,CASSPTTRPGTQYF,TGTGCCAGCTCACCAACGACTCGCCCGGGGACCCAGTACTTC
TRBJ1-5,NA,NA,TRBV29-1,CSVVFKSNQPQHF,TGCAGCGTTGTATTCAAAAGCAATCAGCCCCAGCATTTT
TRBJ1-1,NA,NA,TRBV6-5,CASRSGTGTEAFF,TGTGCCAGCAGGTCAGGGACGGGCACTGAAGCTTTCTTT
TRBJ1-2,NA,once,TRBV15,CATSRDGQDYNYGYTF,TGTGCCACCAGCAGAGATGGGCAGGATTATAACTATGGCTACACCTTC
TRBJ2-7,NA,NA,TRBV7-8,CASSLEGLKNYEQYF,TGTGCCAGCAGCTTAGAGGGACTTAAAAACTACGAGCAGTACTTC
TRBJ2-5,NA,once,TRBV28,CASSVTEKTQYF,TGTGCCAGCAGTGTGACAGAAAAGACCCAGTACTTC
TRBJ1-5,NA,NA,TRBV5-5,CASSLTPTGNQPQHF,TGTGCCAGCAGCCTGACCCCCACAGGCAATCAGCCCCAGCATTTT
TRBJ2-5,TRBD2,NA,TRBV5-1,CASSINSRGGDLQETQYF,TGCGCCAGCAGCATAAACTCGCGGGGGGGTGACCTTCAAGAGACCCAGTACTTC
TRBJ2-1,NA,NA,TRBV5-4,CASSRFRGSGPQQFF,TGTGCCAGCAGCCGTTTTCGTGGGTCCGGGCCCCAGCAGTTCTTC
TRBJ2-2,NA,once,TRBV5-1,CASSLATRTRELFF,TGCGCCAGCAGCTTGGCAACCCGAACCCGGGAGCTGTTTTTT
TRBJ1-5,TRBD1,NA,TRBV6-1,CASSEGGTGNQPQHF,TGTGCCAGCAGTGAAGGGGGGACAGGCAATCAGCCCCAGCATTTT